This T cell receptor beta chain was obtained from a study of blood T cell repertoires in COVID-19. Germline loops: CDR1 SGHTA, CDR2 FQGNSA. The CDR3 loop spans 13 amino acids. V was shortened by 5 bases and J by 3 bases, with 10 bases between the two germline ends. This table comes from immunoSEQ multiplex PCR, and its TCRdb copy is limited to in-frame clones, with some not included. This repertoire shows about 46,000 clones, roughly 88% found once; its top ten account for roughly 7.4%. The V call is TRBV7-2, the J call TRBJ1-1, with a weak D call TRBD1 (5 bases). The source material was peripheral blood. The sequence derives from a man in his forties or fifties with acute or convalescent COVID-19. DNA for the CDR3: TGTGCCAGCAGCGGGGCCATGCACACTGAAGCTTTCTTT. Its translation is CASSGAMHTEAFF.